Below, one TCR beta chain is given with its context. Antigen specificity is unknown. One junction end does not reproduce the germline sequence, and a read error may be involved. Researchers generated TCR beta cDNA from about 500 ng of total RNA, relying on a constant-region primer. Each TCR beta library was derived from three nested multiplex PCR rounds that employed slightly modified ARM-PCR. The opening two PCR rounds, ten to eleven cycles each, paired TRBV1-TRBV30 forward primers with a C-beta reverse primer. Each CDR3 protein gets one entry after TCRdb re-called the multiplex PCR reads with MiXCR. The sample consists of approximately 300,000 distinct CDR3 sequences, approximately 60% of them appearing once. The entry originates in a study of tumor-infiltrating lymphocytes in primary liver carcinoma. Study as a whole: With diameters of roughly 4 to 10 cm, tumors were stage T1-T3 N0M0. Study-level findings and limits: Relative to tumor region pairs, the tumor-adjacent and tumor-blood pairs showed overlap that was lower.

The authors took blood RNA from unsorted whole blood and also extracted germline DNA. Germline V gene sequence: CDR1 GTSNPN, CDR2 SVGIG (reference sequence). The CDR3 is made up of 15 amino acids. The source of this sequence is a man between 35 and 55 years old with primary liver carcinoma and hepatitis B virus infection. This chain connects TRBV30 to TRBJ1-5; 8 positions match TRBD1. Sequencing was carried out using peripheral blood. For the CDR3, the DNA is TGTGTCTGGAGAGGGCAGGGGGCGCTGAAACAGCCCCAGCATTTT. Protein product: CVWRGQGALKQPQHF.